Included here is one T cell receptor (beta chain) sequence, with context. These data belong to a study of radiation and T cells in renal cell carcinoma. The repertoire was sequenced with immunoSEQ multiplex PCR; TCRdb's copy has only in-frame clones and lacks some. The data hold 20,000 to 25,000 clones, with roughly three quarters observed a single time. This sample's time point: baseline pretreatment blood. As to treatment: 15 Gy SBRT to primary tumor, nephrectomy 4 weeks later. Sequenced material: blood, taken from a patient whose treatment included radiotherapy and nephrectomy. The TCR comes from a man in his sixties with renal cell carcinoma.

CDR3 region: CASLRTGELFF. In nucleotides, the CDR3 is TGTGCCAGCCTACGGACCGGGGAGCTGTTTTTT. The chain uses TRBV6-6 and TRBJ2-2; D ambiguous. CDR1 MNHNY and CDR2 SVGAGI come from the germline V gene (reference sequence). The V end was cut by 8 bases, the J end by 5 bases, with 6 bases between. The CDR3 spans 11 residues.